The 14 T cell receptor beta chains presented below share a single source sample, sequenced in a study of T-cell reconstitution after alpha-beta-depleted transplantation in children. TCRbeta library preparation incorporated unique molecular identifiers. In TCRdb, the PCR reads were re-called with MiXCR into one record per CDR3 protein. Of 220,000 or so distinct CDR3 sequences in the sample, roughly 8.2% were seen once. The sample consisted of PBMCs, mostly from graft donor cells, taken 180 days after TCRalphabeta/CD19-depleted stem cell transplant. These receptor sequences come from a male patient younger than 18 who had a stem cell transplant for acute lymphoblastic leukemia, so the T cells may come from the graft donor.

This clonotype has a count of ten or more. The rearrangement uses TRBV13 and TRBJ2-1; TRBD2 matches at 7 bases. Unmatched junction bases numbered 11, after V lost 5 bases and J lost 7 bases. CDR3 size: 15 residues. Looked up from germline, CDR1 is PRHDT and CDR2 is FYEKMQ (reference sequence). The chain's CDR3 is CASSPVAGVANEQFF. The CDR3 nucleotides are TGTGCCAGCAGCCCAGTTGCGGGGGTGGCGAATGAGCAGTTCTTC.

This clonotype was recorded many times. This chain links TRBV14 with TRBJ2-5, with 7 positions matching TRBD1. The CDR3 consists of 14 residues. Germline V gives CDR1 SGHDN, CDR2 FVKESK. With V trimmed by 6 bases and J by 6 bases, 10 bases remained unmatched. This CDR3 reads CASSPTGNGKTQYF. CDR3 DNA sequence: TGTGCCAGCAGTCCGACAGGGAATGGGAAGACCCAGTACTTC.

This clonotype was picked up many times. Here the CDR3 DNA reads TGCAGTGCTAGAGAGCCGGGACAGGCCTACTCTGGAAACACCATATATTTT. Its translation is CSAREPGQAYSGNTIYF. The chain carries TRBV20-1 and TRBJ1-3; 8 bases line up with TRBD1. CDR3 length: 17 amino acids. V lost 0 bases, J lost 0 bases, and 7 bases stayed unmatched. Germline lookup yields CDR1 DFQATT and CDR2 SNEGSKA (reference sequence).

Many counts were recorded for this clonotype. The J gene is TRBJ2-5, the V gene TRBV29-1, with D perhaps TRBD2 (6 bases). The CDR3 loop spans 12 amino acids. Trimming removed 4 bases at V and 5 bases at J, with 11 bases between. The germline V gene encodes CDR1 SQVTM and CDR2 ANQGSEA. DNA of the CDR3: TGCAGCGTTGGAGGAGGGGTTGAGACCCAGTACTTC. Protein: CSVGGGVETQYF. Full variable domain (missing parts from reference TRBV29-1 and TRBJ2-5): SAVISQKPSRDICQRGTSLTIQCQVDSQVTMMFWYRQQPGQSLTLIATANQGSEATYESGFVIDKFPISRPNLTFSTLTVSNMSPEDSSIYLCSVGGGVETQYFGPGTRLLVL.

This clonotype was seen at least ten times. CDR3 loop: CASSVGRTDTQYF. The CDR3 coding sequence is TGTGCCAGCAGCGTCGGGAGAACAGATACGCAGTATTTT. The chain carries TRBV7-9 and TRBJ2-3, with D possibly TRBD2 on 6 matching bases. V lost 5 bases to trimming and J lost 3 bases, with 9 bases between them. This CDR3 is built from 13 residues. Per germline, CDR1 SEHNR and CDR2 FQNEAQ (reference sequence).

This clonotype has ten or more counts. The chain is built from TRBV12-3 or TRBV12-4 and TRBJ2-1, with no clear D. The CDR3 length is 14 residues. The V and J ends lost 6 bases and 0 bases respectively, with 9 bases between them. For the CDR3, the DNA is TGTGCCAGCAGCTTCGGTAGCTCCTACAATGAGCAGTTCTTC. Residues: CASSFGSSYNEQFF.

This clonotype was recorded at least ten times. This chain joins TRBV12-3 or TRBV12-4 and TRBJ2-7; 9 bases agree with TRBD2. The CDR3 covers 14 residues. J lost 1 base, V lost 6 bases, and 4 bases had no gene match. Here the CDR3 DNA reads TGTGCCAGCAGCCCGACTAGCGGATCCTACGAGCAGTACTTC. Its protein product is CASSPTSGSYEQYF.

Note on this clonotype: A much larger clone sits a single nucleotide away, making a read error possible. The chain carries TRBV24-1 and TRBJ2-5; no definite D call. The germline V gene has CDR1 KGHDR and CDR2 SFDVKD. The CDR3 contains 14 residues. This chain's CDR3 is CATSDWQEQEPQYF. CDR3 DNA sequence: TGTGCCACCAGTGATTGGCAGGAACAAGAGCCCCAGTACTTC.

At least ten counts were recorded for this clonotype. This chain uses TRBV18 with TRBJ2-2; the D is unclear. Trimming stripped 3 bases from V and 7 bases from J, with 9 bases between. CDR1 KGHSH and CDR2 LQKENI come from the germline V gene. The CDR3 has 13 residues. In nucleotides, the CDR3 is TGTGCCAGCTCACCTCAGTTCAGCGGGGAGCTGTTTTTT. Its protein product is CASSPQFSGELFF.

This clonotype was picked up many times. The chain is built from TRBV7-3 and TRBJ2-1, with 7 bases lining up with TRBD2. The germline V gene encodes CDR1 SGHTA and CDR2 FQGTGA. This CDR3 has 14 amino acids. V was pared by 5 bases and J by 10 bases, with 11 bases of the junction left unmatched. The CDR3 nucleotides are TGTGCCAGCAGCCCACTAGCGTACCGCGGGGAGCAGTTCTTC. This sequence encodes CASSPLAYRGEQFF.

This clonotype was detected ten times or more. The J gene is TRBJ2-2, the V gene TRBV5-1; D not resolved. V lost 0 bases, J lost 7 bases, and 4 bases lay in between. Germline values: CDR1 SGHRS, CDR2 YFSETQ. The CDR3 is 12 amino acids. The CDR3 DNA sequence: TGCGCCAGCAGCTTGGGGAGCGGGGAGCTGTTTTTT. Translation: CASSLGSGELFF.

This clonotype was seen more than once but under ten times. The chain couples TRBV20-1 to TRBJ2-4, with TRBD2 matching 7 bases. Trimming cost V 0 bases and J 2 bases; bases outside gene matches: 7. Germline V gene lookup returns CDR1 DFQATT and CDR2 SNEGSKA (reference sequence). This CDR3 spans 16 amino acids. CDR3 coding DNA: TGCAGTGCTAGAGATTGGCGGGAGATCACCAAAAACATTCAGTACTTC. This codes for CSARDWREITKNIQYF.

This clonotype appeared many times. The chain combines TRBV5-1 with TRBJ1-2; D not certain. V gave up 0 bases and J gave up 4 bases, with 10 bases separating them. CDR3 length equals 14 residues. CDR1 SGHRS and CDR2 YFSETQ come from the germline V gene. CDR3 sequence: CASSLELRSYGYTF. CDR3 in DNA: TGCGCCAGCAGCTTGGAATTAAGGAGCTATGGCTACACCTTC. The variable domain in full, with the rest retrieved from reference TRBV5-1 and TRBJ1-2, is KAGVTQTPRYLIKTRGQQVTLSCSPISGHRSVSWYQQTPGQGLQFLFEYFSETQRNKGNFPGRFSGRQFSNSRSEMNVSTLELGDSALYLCASSLELRSYGYTFGSGTRLTVV.

This clonotype showed up many times. The DNA of the CDR3 is TGTGCCAGCAGTTACCGAACCGCTAGCGCAAAAGAGACCCAGTACTTC. Protein: CASSYRTASAKETQYF. V is TRBV6-2 or TRBV6-3 and J is TRBJ2-5, with a possible D match to TRBD2 (6 bases). CDR3 length equals 16 residues. V lost 2 bases to trimming and J lost 3 bases, with 16 bases between them. Looked up from germline, CDR1 is MNHEY and CDR2 is SVGEGT.